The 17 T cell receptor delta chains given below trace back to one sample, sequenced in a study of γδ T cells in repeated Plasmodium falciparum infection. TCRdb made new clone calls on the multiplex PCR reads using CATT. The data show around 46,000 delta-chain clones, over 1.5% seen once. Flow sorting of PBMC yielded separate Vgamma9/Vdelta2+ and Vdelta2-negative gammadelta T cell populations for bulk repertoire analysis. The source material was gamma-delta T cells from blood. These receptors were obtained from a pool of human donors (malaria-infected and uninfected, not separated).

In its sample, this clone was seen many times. The CDR3 coding sequence is TGTGCCTGTGAGAAACTCGTACTGGGAGATGTTGTAATAGATAAACTCATCTTT. As protein: CACEKLVLGDVVIDKLIF. J is TRDJ1 and V is TRDV2; D is possibly TRDD3 (6 bases). Deletions cut 4 bases from V and 5 bases from J, with 28 bases between. The CDR3 sequence is 18 residues long. CDR1 and CDR2 (germline): GEAIGNYY, EKD.

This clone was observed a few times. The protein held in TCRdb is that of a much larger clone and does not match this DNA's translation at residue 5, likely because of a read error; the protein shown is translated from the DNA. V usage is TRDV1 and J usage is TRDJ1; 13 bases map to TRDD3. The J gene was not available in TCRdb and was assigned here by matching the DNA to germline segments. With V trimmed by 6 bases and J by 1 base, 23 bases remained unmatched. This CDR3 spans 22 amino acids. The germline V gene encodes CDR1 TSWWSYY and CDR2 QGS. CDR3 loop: CALGDGIPTGGYEWFRTDKLIF. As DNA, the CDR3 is TGTGCTCTTGGAGACGGGATCCCTACTGGGGGATACGAGTGGTTCCGCACCGATAAACTCATCTTT.

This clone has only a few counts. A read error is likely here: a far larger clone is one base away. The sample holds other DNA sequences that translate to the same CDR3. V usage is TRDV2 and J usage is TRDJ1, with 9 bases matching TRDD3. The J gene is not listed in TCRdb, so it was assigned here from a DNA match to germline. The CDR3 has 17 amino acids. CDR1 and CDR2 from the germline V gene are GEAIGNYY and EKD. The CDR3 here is CACDTLLGEEYTDKLIF. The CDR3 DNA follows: TGTGCCTGCGACACTTTACTGGGGGAGGAGTACACCGATAAACTCATCTTT.

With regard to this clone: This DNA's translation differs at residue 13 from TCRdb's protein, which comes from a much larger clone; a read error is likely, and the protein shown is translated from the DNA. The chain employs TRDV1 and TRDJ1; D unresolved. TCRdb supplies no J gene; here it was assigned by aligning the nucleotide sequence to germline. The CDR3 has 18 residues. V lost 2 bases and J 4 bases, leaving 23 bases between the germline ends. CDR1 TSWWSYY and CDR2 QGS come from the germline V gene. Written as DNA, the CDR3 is TGTGCTCTTGGGGAAACGGGAACGGTCGTACAAAACAACGATAAACTCATCTTT. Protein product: CALGETGTVVQNNDKLIF.

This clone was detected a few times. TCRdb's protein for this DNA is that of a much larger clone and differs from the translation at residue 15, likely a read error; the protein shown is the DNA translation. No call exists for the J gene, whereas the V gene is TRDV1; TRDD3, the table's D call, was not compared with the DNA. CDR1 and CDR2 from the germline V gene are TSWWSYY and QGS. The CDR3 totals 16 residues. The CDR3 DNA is TGTGCTCTTGGGGAAGATTTGCTCTACTGGGTCAATAAACTCACCTTT. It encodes CALGEDLLYWVNKLTF.

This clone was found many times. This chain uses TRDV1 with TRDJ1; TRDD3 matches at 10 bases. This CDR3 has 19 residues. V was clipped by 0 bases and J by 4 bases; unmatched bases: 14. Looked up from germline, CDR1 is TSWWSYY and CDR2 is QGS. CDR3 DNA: TGTGCTCTTGGGGAACTAGCCGTACTGGGGGATCCGCGGGTCGATAAACTCATCTTT. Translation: CALGELAVLGDPRVDKLIF.

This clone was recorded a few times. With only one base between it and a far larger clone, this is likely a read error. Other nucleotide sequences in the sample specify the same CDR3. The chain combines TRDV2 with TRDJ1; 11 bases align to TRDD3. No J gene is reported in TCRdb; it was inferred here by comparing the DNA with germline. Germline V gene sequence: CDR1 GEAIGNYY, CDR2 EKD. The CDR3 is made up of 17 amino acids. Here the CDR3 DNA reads TGTGCCTGTGACTTACTGGGGGATAACGTAAATGCCGACAAACTCATCTTT. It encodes CACDLLGDNVNADKLIF.

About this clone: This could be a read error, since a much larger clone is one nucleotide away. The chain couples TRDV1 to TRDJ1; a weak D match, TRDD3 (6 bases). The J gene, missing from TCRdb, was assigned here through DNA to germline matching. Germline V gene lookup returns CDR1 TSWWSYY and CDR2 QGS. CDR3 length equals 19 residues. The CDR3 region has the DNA TGTGCTCCTGGGGAACGGAGTTTACTACGGGGCTATTACACCGATAAACTCATCTTT. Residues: CAPGERSLLRGYYTDKLIF.

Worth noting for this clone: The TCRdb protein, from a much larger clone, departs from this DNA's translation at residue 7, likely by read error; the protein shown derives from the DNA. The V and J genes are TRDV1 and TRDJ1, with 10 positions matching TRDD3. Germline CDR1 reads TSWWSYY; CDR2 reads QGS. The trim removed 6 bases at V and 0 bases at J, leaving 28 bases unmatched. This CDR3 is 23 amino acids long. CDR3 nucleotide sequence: TGTGCTCTTGGTAGGGCTACACTACTGTACTGGGGGATGAGGCCCGGACACACCGATAAACTCATCTTT. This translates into CALGRATLLYWGMRPGHTDKLIF.

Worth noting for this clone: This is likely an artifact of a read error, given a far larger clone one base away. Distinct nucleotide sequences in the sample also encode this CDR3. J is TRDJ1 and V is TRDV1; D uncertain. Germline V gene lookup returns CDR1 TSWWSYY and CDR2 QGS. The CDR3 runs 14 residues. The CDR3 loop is CALGERMYTDKLIF. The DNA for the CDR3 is TGTGCTCTTGGGGAACGGATGTACACCGATAAGCTCATCTTT.

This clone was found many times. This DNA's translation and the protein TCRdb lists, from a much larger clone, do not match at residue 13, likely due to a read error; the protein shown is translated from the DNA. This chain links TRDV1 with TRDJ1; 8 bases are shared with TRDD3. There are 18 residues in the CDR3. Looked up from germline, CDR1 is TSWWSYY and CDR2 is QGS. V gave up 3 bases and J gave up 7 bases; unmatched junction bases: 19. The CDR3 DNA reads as TGTGCTCTTGGGGAGTCACACCTCGTCCGGGGGATAGCGGGTAAACTCATCTTT. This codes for CALGESHLVRGIAGKLIF.

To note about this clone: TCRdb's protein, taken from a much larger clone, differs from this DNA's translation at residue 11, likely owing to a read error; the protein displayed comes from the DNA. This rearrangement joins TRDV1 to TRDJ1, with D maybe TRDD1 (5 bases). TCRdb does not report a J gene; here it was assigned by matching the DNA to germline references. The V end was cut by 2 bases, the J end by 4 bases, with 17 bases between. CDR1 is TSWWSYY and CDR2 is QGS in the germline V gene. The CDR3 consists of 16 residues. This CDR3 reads CALGEEEISLIDKLIF. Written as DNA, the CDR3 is TGTGCTCTTGGGGAAGAAGAAATCTCTCTTATCGATAAACTCATCTTT.

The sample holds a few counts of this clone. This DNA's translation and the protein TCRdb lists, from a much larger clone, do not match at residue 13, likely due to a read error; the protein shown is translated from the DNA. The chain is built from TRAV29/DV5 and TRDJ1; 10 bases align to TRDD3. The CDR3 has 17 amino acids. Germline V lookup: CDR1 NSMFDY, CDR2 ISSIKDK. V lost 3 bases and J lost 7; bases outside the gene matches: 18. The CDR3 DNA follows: TGTGCAGCAACGCTTCGTATAGGGGGATACGCGCGGGTTAAACTCATCTTT. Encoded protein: CAATLRIGGYARVKLIF. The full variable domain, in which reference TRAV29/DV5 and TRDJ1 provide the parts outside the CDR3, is DQQVKQNSPSLSVQEGRISILNCDYTNSMFDYFLWYKKYPAEGPTFLISISSIKDKNEDGRFTVFLNKSAKHLSLHIVPSQPGDSAVYFCAATLRIGGYARVKLIFGKGTRVTVEP.

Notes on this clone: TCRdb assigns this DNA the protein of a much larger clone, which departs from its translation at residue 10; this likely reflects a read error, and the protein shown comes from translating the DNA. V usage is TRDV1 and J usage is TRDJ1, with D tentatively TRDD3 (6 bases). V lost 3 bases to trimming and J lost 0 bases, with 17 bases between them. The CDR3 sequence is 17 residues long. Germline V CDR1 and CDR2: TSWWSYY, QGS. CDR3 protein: CALGDLRYWAYTDKLIF. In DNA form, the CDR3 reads TGTGCTCTTGGGGATTTAAGGTACTGGGCTTACACCGATAAACTCATCTTT.

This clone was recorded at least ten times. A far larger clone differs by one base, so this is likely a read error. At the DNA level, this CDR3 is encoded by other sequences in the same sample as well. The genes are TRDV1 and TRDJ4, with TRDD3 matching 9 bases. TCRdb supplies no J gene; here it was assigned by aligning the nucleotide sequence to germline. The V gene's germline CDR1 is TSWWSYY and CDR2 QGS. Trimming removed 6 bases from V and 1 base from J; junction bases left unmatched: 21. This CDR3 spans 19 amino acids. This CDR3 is CALGVSFPPRTGGDRPLIF. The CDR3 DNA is TGTGCTCTTGGAGTGAGCTTCCCACCCCGTACTGGGGGAGACAGACCCCTGATCTTT.

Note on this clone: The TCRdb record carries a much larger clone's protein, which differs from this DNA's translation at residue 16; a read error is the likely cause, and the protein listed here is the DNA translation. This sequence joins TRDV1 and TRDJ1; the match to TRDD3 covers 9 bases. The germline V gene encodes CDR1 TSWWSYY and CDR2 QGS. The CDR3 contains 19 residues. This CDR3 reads CALGERITRGIPPTDILIF. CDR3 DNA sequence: TGTGCTCTTGGGGAAAGGATCACTAGGGGGATACCGCCCACCGATATACTCATCTTT.

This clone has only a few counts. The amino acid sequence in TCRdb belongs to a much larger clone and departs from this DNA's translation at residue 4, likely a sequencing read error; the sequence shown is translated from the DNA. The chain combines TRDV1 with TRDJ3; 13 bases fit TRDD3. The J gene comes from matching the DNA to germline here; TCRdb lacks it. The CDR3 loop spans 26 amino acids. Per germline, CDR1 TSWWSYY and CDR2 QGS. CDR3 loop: CALREQGGSTGGYEVFSSWDTRQMFF. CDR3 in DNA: TGTGCTCTTAGGGAACAGGGGGGGAGTACTGGGGGATACGAAGTATTTTCCTCCTGGGACACCCGACAGATGTTTTTC.